The 15 T cell receptor beta chains below all came from one sample that was sequenced in a study of identical twins. TCRdb used MiXCR to reprocess the 5' RACE reads, holding one entry per CDR3 protein. The repertoire consists of roughly 1,500,000 distinct CDR3 sequences, with around a third occurring once and the leading ten covering about 0.25%. The sequencing input was cord blood. These receptors were obtained from a newborn girl in good health.

The chain joins TRBV28 to TRBJ2-3; 10 nucleotides agree with TRBD2. The CDR3 sequence is 19 residues long. The V segment lost 3 bases and the J segment 2 bases; nucleotides outside the gene matches: 14. The germline gives CDR1 MDHEN, CDR2 SYDVKM. The CDR3 DNA follows: TGTGCCAGCAGTTTGGGGGTACTAGCGGGGTTACCCTTCACAGATACGCAGTATTTT. This encodes CASSLGVLAGLPFTDTQYF.

Here the CDR3 reads CSVHQGEATNEQYF. The CDR3 nucleotides read TGCAGCGTTCACCAGGGGGAGGCCACCAACGAGCAGTACTTC. The chain joins TRBV29-1 to TRBJ2-5, with a weak D call TRBD1 (7 bases). The closer fit of TRBJ2-7 to the DNA end suggests the J call may be wrong. Germline V gives CDR1 SQVTM, CDR2 ANQGSEA. The CDR3 has 14 amino acids.

As for this clonotype: The junction and the germline gene differ at one end; a read error may be behind it. The CDR3 DNA reads TGCAGTGCTAGAGATCCGGGACAGCCAAATCAGCCCCACCATTTT. Translating gives CSARDPGQPNQPHHF. The chain joins TRBV20-1 to TRBJ1-5, with TRBD1 matching over 7 bases. CDR3 length equals 15 residues. Germline CDR1 DFQATT, CDR2 SNEGSKA (reference sequence).

This clonotype was counted between two and nine times. The chain employs TRBV6-1 and TRBJ1-2; D perhaps matches TRBD1 (5 bases). Germline-derived CDR1 and CDR2 are MNHNS and SASEGT. The CDR3 length is 12 residues. V lost 3 bases, J lost 6 bases, and 8 bases lay in between. The CDR3 coding sequence is TGTGCCAGCAGTGACAGGGTGCATGGCTACACCTTC. This translates into CASSDRVHGYTF.

CDR3 amino acids: CASSEYRAGTGELFF. DNA of the CDR3: TGTGCCAGCAGTGAATACAGGGCGGGCACCGGGGAGCTGTTTTTT. This chain connects TRBV6-1 to TRBJ2-2; maybe TRBD1 (6 bases). The germline gives CDR1 MNHNS, CDR2 SASEGT. This CDR3 has 15 amino acids. Trimming removed 2 bases from V and 4 bases from J, with 11 bases in between.

V is TRBV12-3 or TRBV12-4 and J is TRBJ2-5, with D possibly being TRBD1 (5 bases). The CDR3 has 15 amino acids. V was clipped by 6 bases and J by 1 base, with 15 bases between them. In DNA, the CDR3 is TGTGCCAGCAGGAACCAGGGCATTGCCCAAGAGACCCAGTACTTC. This codes for CASRNQGIAQETQYF.

A few counts support this clonotype. The chain employs TRBV24-1 and TRBJ2-1, with 7 bases aligning to TRBD2. The CDR3 length is 15 residues. Germline trimming cut 2 bases from V and 6 bases from J; bases unmatched to any gene: 6. The germline gives CDR1 KGHDR, CDR2 SFDVKD. CDR3: CATSDSTLAINEQFF. CDR3 in DNA: TGTGCCACCAGTGATTCGACACTAGCGATCAATGAGCAGTTCTTC.

The chain couples TRBV4-1 to TRBJ2-4; 10 bases agree with TRBD2. This CDR3 has 19 residues. Germline V gene lookup returns CDR1 MGHRA and CDR2 YSYEKL. V dropped 1 base and J dropped 1; count of bases not matched to a gene: 10. CDR3 sequence reads: CASSQGISGRKGAKNIQYF. The DNA for the CDR3 is TGCGCCAGCAGCCAAGGGATTAGCGGGAGGAAGGGGGCCAAAAACATTCAGTACTTC.

The gene calls are TRBV6-5 and TRBJ2-5; TRBD2 matches 9 bases. Germline V lookup: CDR1 MNHEY, CDR2 SVGAGI. Trimming cost V 0 bases and J 11 bases; bases outside gene matches: 13. The CDR3 runs 16 residues. The CDR3 reads CASSYSWTSAHNEQYF. CDR3 nucleotide sequence: TGTGCCAGCAGTTACTCTTGGACTAGCGCACACAATGAGCAGTACTTC.

The chain joins TRBV6-1 to TRBJ1-1; 10 nucleotides match TRBD1. The germline V gene has CDR1 MNHNS and CDR2 SASEGT. The length of the CDR3 is 13 residues. Germline trimming cut 3 bases from V and 6 bases from J; bases unmatched to any gene: 1. The CDR3 coding sequence is TGTGCCAGCAGTGAGACAGGGGGCGCTGAAGCTTTCTTT. Protein: CASSETGGAEAFF.

This chain uses TRBV30 with TRBJ1-2; D is possibly TRBD1 (5 bases). The CDR3 totals 11 residues. The germline gives CDR1 GTSNPN, CDR2 SVGIG (reference sequence). Between the trimmed V and J ends, which lost 2 bases and 7 bases, there was a span of 8 bases. In nucleotides, the CDR3 is TGTGCCTGGAGTATTCAGGGTGGCTACACCTTC. Protein sequence: CAWSIQGGYTF.

This chain connects TRBV24-1 to TRBJ2-7; D possibly corresponds to TRBD1 (6 bases). Per germline, CDR1 KGHDR and CDR2 SFDVKD. There are 14 residues in the CDR3. Trimming shortened V by 6 bases and J by 7 bases, and 18 bases separated the two germline ends. This CDR3 reads CATSLFLLGGEQYF. CDR3 sequence (DNA): TGTGCCACCAGTTTGTTCCTCCTAGGGGGTGAGCAGTACTTC.

This chain uses TRBV12-3 or TRBV12-4 with TRBJ2-3, with D unclear. This CDR3 is built from 15 residues. V dropped 1 base and J dropped 4 bases, with 12 bases sitting between them. This chain's CDR3 is CASSLEKRSSDTQYF. In DNA, the CDR3 is TGTGCCAGCAGTTTAGAAAAGCGATCGTCAGATACGCAGTATTTT.

The gene calls are TRBV24-1 and TRBJ2-5; 12 bases are shared with TRBD1. This CDR3 is built from 16 residues. Germline CDR1 and CDR2: KGHDR and SFDVKD. Trimming removed 4 bases from V and 11 bases from J; junction bases left unmatched: 13. CDR3 sequence reads: CATSDSGQGARYEQYF. CDR3 nucleotide sequence: TGTGCCACCAGTGACTCGGGACAGGGGGCGAGGTATGAGCAGTACTTC.

V and J are TRBV20-1 and TRBJ1-1; D is ambiguous. The germline V gene has CDR1 DFQATT and CDR2 SNEGSKA (reference sequence). This CDR3 is built from 10 residues. The DNA for the CDR3 is TGCAGACGAGGAGGCACTGAAGCTTTCTTT. It yields the protein CRRGGTEAFF.